This T cell receptor beta chain was recovered during a study of CD8 T cells in ankylosing spondylitis. The study's findings and limits: Blood of patients with ankylosing spondylitis appeared to be characterized by a TCR beta motif of eight highly homologous variants. A subset of motif variants has previously been described in the synovial fluid and blood of reactive arthritis.

Losses at the gene ends were 5 bases for V and 0 bases for J; bases not matched to a gene: 13. Looked up from germline, CDR1 is DFQATT and CDR2 is SNEGSKA (reference sequence). The CDR3 is 18 amino acids. A remark on this clonotype: Its specificity is not known.

Scientists made TCR beta libraries using quantitative 5'-RACE with molecular barcodes. TCRdb recomputed calls from the 5' RACE reads with MiXCR, one row per CDR3 protein. This sample has around 770,000 distinct CDR3 sequences, with 10% to 15% found just once. The gene calls are TRBV20-1 and TRBJ2-3, with 11 nucleotides matching TRBD2. The sequence derives from a male donor with ankylosing spondylitis. Sequencing was done on a sample of blood, either unsorted or a sorted T cell fraction (not recorded which). The CDR3 spells CSACLTSGTSSSTDTQYF. The CDR3 DNA reads TGCAGTGCTTGCTTGACTAGCGGGACCTCCTCTAGCACAGATACGCAGTATTTT.